The clone carrying this T cell receptor (beta chain) was seen a few times. With a J-beta primer mix and a sample-barcoded 5' primer, a second PCR ran roughly 6 to 11 cycles. TCRdb analysed the 5' RACE reads with MiXCR anew, one entry per CDR3 protein. The data contain roughly 800,000 distinct CDR3 sequences, 58% of them singletons. Germline V lookup: CDR1 MGHDK, CDR2 SYGVNS. The CDR3 length is 15 residues. V lost 2 bases, J lost 5 bases, and 15 bases lay in between. This specimen comes from a study of blood T cells in healthy people across ages. J is TRBJ1-2 and V is TRBV25-1, with TRBD1 as a possible D gene (5 bases). This TCR came from a man under 40 in good health. The sequenced sample consisted of blood. As DNA, the CDR3 is TGTGCCAGCAGTGAAAGTACAAACAGGCTGTATGGCTACACCTTC. Amino acid sequence: CASSESTNRLYGYTF.